Listed below are T cell receptor beta chains from one sample, sequenced in a study of T cell changes during pregnancy in multiple sclerosis. Clones were read by immunoSEQ multiplex PCR, and TCRdb kept only the in-frame ones, dropping some. The table shows tens of thousands of clones, with 94% occurring only once. The specimen was peripheral blood, collected after pregnancy. The origin of the receptors is a female donor in good health, enrolled as a control in a pregnancy study. The CDR3 runs from the conserved cysteine through the conserved F or W. D genes are given only for firm matches. Clone size is given for some rows only: seen once, a few or many times, or a class if the clone is expanded.

J gene | clone size | V gene | D gene | CDR3 protein | CDR3 DNA
TRBJ2-7 | NA | TRBV2 | NA | CASTPGMDYEQYF | TGTGCCAGCACCCCGGGAATGGACTACGAGCAGTACTTC
TRBJ2-1 | once | TRBV6-4 | TRBD2 | CASSMQPGGNEQFF | TGTGCCAGCAGTATGCAGCCGGGGGGCAATGAGCAGTTCTTC
TRBJ2-3 | NA | TRBV28 | NA | CASSPMAGLMDTQYF | TGTGCCAGCAGCCCTATGGCAGGGTTGATGGATACGCAGTATTTT
TRBJ1-1 | NA | TRBV18 | NA | CASSPPSDRTANTEAFF | TGTGCCAGCTCACCACCGAGTGATCGGACAGCGAACACTGAAGCTTTCTTT
TRBJ2-1 | NA | TRBV27 | TRBD2 | CASSPSAGVVVNEQFF | TGTGCCAGCAGTCCCTCAGCGGGAGTTGTTGTGAATGAGCAGTTCTTC
TRBJ2-5 | NA | TRBV28 | NA | CASSSPTSLETQYF | TGTGCCAGCAGTTCACCGACTAGTTTGGAGACCCAGTACTTC
TRBJ2-3 | NA | TRBV7-8 | TRBD2 | CASSNAPSGTTDTQYF | TGTGCCAGCAGCAACGCCCCTAGCGGGACAACAGATACGCAGTATTTT
TRBJ2-1 | few | TRBV2 | NA | CASQAYEQFF | TGTGCCAGCCAGGCCTATGAGCAGTTCTTC
TRBJ1-5 | NA | TRBV28 | NA | CASSPGGYGPQHF | TGTGCCAGCAGTCCCGGCGGTTATGGTCCCCAGCATTTT
TRBJ2-7 | NA | TRBV13 | TRBD1 | CASSDRDRPYEQYF | TGTGCCAGCAGCGATCGGGACAGACCCTACGAGCAGTACTTC
TRBJ1-4 | NA | TRBV5-1 | TRBD1 | CASSLAGTGNEKLFF | TGCGCCAGCAGCTTGGCCGGGACAGGCAATGAAAAACTGTTTTTT
TRBJ2-3 | NA | TRBV7-2 | NA | CASSFTEITDTQYF | TGTGCCAGCAGCTTTACAGAAATCACAGATACGCAGTATTTT
TRBJ2-7 | NA | TRBV14 | TRBD2 | CASSQDSTSGRSQQYF | TGTGCCAGCAGCCAAGATAGCACTAGCGGGAGGTCGCAGCAGTACTTC
TRBJ1-5 | few | TRBV7-9 | TRBD1 | CASSLWTGLGNQPQHF | TGTGCCAGCAGCCTCTGGACAGGGTTAGGCAATCAGCCCCAGCATTTT
TRBJ2-7 | NA | TRBV23-1 | TRBD2 | CASKLGREFCEQYF | TGCGCCAGCAAATTAGGGCGGGAGTTTTGCGAGCAGTACTTC
TRBJ1-2 | many | TRBV6-1 | TRBD1 | CASSEVGTGGGGYTF | TGTGCCAGCAGTGAAGTGGGGACAGGGGGTGGAGGCTACACCTTC
TRBJ1-3 | NA | TRBV6-4 | NA | CASSLTAGNTIYF | TGTGCCAGCAGCTTGACAGCTGGAAACACCATATATTTT
TRBJ2-1 | NA | TRBV5-6 | NA | CASSRGDSPEFF | TGTGCCAGCAGCAGGGGGGACAGCCCTGAGTTCTTC
TRBJ2-1 | NA | TRBV9 | TRBD2 | CASSTNSGNYNEQFF | TGTGCCAGCAGCACAAATAGCGGGAACTACAATGAGCAGTTCTTC
TRBJ1-4 | NA | TRBV7-9 | NA | CASSRRTESEKLFF | TGTGCCAGCAGCCGGAGGACAGAGTCAGAAAAACTGTTTTTT
TRBJ2-3 | once | TRBV5-4 | NA | CASSSGGVFTDTQYF | TGTGCCAGCAGCTCGGGTGGTGTCTTTACAGATACGCAGTATTTT
TRBJ1-5 | NA | TRBV19 | NA | CASTSIRDTGYNQPQHF | TGTGCCAGTACCTCTATCAGGGACACGGGCTACAATCAGCCCCAGCATTTT
TRBJ2-7 | NA | TRBV29-1 | NA | CSVAGGPYEQYF | TGCAGCGTTGCCGGCGGCCCCTACGAGCAGTACTTC
TRBJ2-1 | once | TRBV30 | TRBD2 | CAWSVGSGRVNEQFF | TGTGCCTGGAGTGTAGGTAGCGGGAGGGTTAATGAGCAGTTCTTC
TRBJ2-1 | NA | TRBV5-1 | TRBD1 | CASSQRVDRDNEQFF | TGCGCCAGCAGCCAGAGGGTGGACAGGGACAATGAGCAGTTCTTC